A selection of T cell receptor beta chains follows, all from one sample in a study of T cell repertoires in cytomegalovirus infection. TCRdb analysed the reads with MiXCR anew, one entry per CDR3 protein. Counted here are some 150,000 distinct CDR3 sequences, roughly a quarter occurring once; the ten biggest clones make up approximately 10%. The material sequenced was PBMCs. The receptors stem from a human donor in good health (CMV status not recorded). Some clones in this sample may be carry-over from other donors' samples. CDR3s include the opening cysteine and the closing phenylalanine or tryptophan. A D gene is named only where the DNA matches it firmly. Clone size is stated in some rows and not others, as once, few, many or a class when expanded.

>TRBD2|.|TRBV25-1|TRBJ2-2
CASSPRGRASGELFF
TGTGCCAGCAGTCCTCGGGGGAGGGCAAGCGGGGAGCTGTTTTTT
>TRBD2|many|TRBV7-2|TRBJ2-3
CASSVTSSGGASTDTQYF
TGTGCCAGCAGCGTCACTTCTAGCGGGGGGGCTAGCACAGATACGCAGTATTTT
>TRBD1|.|TRBV27|TRBJ1-5
CASSLSTGLGQPQHF
TGTGCCAGCAGTTTATCGACAGGGTTGGGGCAGCCCCAGCATTTT
>.|many|TRBV7-9|TRBJ1-5
CASSQSGLQPQHF
TGTGCCAGCAGCCAAAGTGGGCTTCAGCCCCAGCATTTT
>.|many|TRBV28|TRBJ1-4
CASSLDGIEEKLFF
TGTGCCAGCAGTCTCGACGGGATAGAGGAAAAACTGTTTTTT
>.|.|TRBV7-3|TRBJ1-2
CASSPAEGDGYTF
TGTGCCAGCAGCCCTGCCGAGGGCGATGGCTACACCTTC
>TRBD2|.|TRBV20-1|TRBJ2-7
CSAREWGRDEQYF
TGCAGTGCTAGAGAATGGGGGAGGGACGAGCAGTACTTC
>.|many|TRBV7-2|TRBJ2-1
CASSLDYGLEQFF
TGTGCCAGCAGCTTAGATTATGGATTGGAGCAGTTCTTC
>.|few|TRBV29-1|TRBJ2-7
CSVEVGAYEQYF
TGCAGCGTTGAGGTGGGGGCCTACGAGCAGTACTTC
>.|few|TRBV20-1|TRBJ2-7
CSAWTDSYEQYF
TGCAGTGCCTGGACGGACTCCTACGAGCAGTACTTC
>TRBD1|.|TRBV12-5|TRBJ2-7
CASGLIRGLSYEQYF
TGTGCTAGTGGTCTAATCAGGGGGCTTTCCTACGAGCAGTACTTC
>.|.|TRBV12-3/TRBV12-4|TRBJ2-2
CASSFVAAGELFF
TGTGCCAGCAGTTTCGTGGCAGCCGGGGAGCTGTTTTTT